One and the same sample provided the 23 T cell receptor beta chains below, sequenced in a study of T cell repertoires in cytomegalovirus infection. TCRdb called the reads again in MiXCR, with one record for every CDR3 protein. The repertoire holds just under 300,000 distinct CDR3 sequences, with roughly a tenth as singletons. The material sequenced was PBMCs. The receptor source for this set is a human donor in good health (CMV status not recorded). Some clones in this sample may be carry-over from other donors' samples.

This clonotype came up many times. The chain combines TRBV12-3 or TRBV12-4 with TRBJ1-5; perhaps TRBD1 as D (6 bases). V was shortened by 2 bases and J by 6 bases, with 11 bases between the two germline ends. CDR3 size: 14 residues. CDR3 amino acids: CASSLWGAAQPQHF. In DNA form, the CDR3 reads TGTGCCAGCAGTTTATGGGGGGCGGCTCAGCCCCAGCATTTT.

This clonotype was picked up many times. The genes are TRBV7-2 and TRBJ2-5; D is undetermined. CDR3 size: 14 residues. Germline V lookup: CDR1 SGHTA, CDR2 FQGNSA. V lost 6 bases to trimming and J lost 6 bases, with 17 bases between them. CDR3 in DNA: TGTGCCAGCAGAACCGGGCCAGTTACCAAGACCCAGTACTTC. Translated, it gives CASRTGPVTKTQYF.

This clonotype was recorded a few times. CDR3 in amino acids: CSVGASVYEQYF. Here the CDR3 DNA reads TGCAGCGTTGGAGCCAGCGTGTACGAGCAGTACTTC. This sequence joins TRBV29-1 and TRBJ2-7, with D hard to call. There are 12 residues in the CDR3. CDR1 and CDR2 from the germline V gene are SQVTM and ANQGSEA. With 4 bases removed from V and 4 bases from J, the gap between germline ends came to 11 bases.

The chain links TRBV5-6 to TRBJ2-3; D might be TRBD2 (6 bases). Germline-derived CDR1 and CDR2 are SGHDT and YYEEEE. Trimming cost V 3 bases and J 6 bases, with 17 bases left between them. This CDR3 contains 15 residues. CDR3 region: CASSSGLLPGDTQYF. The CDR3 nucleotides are TGTGCCAGCAGCTCGGGACTGTTACCAGGGGATACGCAGTATTTT.

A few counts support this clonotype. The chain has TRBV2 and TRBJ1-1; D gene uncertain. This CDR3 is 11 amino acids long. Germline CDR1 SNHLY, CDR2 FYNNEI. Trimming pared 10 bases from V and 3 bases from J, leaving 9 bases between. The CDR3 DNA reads TGTGCCACCACAGCATACACTGAAGCTTTCTTT. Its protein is CATTAYTEAFF.

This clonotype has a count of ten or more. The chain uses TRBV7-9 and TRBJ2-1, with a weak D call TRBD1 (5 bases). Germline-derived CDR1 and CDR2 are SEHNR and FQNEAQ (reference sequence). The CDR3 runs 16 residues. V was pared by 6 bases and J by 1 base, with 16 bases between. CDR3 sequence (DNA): TGTGCCAGCAGACCTTACCAGGGAATATCCTACAATGAGCAGTTCTTC. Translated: CASRPYQGISYNEQFF.

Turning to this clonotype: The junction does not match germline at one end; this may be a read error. The CDR3 bases are TGCAGTGCTGGACCGGGACAGGGGGTAAATCGGCCCCAGCATTTT. This codes for CSAGPGQGVNRPQHF. The chain joins TRBV20-1 to TRBJ1-5, with 11 bases identical to TRBD1. The CDR3 contains 15 residues. Germline V gene data show CDR1 as DFQATT and CDR2 as SNEGSKA (reference sequence).

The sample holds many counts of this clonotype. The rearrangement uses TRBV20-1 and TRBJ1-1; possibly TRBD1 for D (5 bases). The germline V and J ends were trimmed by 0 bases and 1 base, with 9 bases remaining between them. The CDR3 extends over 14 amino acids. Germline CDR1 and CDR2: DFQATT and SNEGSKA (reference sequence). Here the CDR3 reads CSAREGGTNTEAFF. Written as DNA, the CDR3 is TGCAGTGCTAGAGAGGGGGGGACGAACACTGAAGCTTTCTTT.

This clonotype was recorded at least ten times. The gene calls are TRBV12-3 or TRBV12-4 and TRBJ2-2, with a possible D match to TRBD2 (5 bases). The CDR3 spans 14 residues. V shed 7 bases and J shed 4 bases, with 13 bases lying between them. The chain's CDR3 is CASIYGGSTGELFF. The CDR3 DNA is TGTGCCAGCATCTACGGTGGGAGCACCGGGGAGCTGTTTTTT.

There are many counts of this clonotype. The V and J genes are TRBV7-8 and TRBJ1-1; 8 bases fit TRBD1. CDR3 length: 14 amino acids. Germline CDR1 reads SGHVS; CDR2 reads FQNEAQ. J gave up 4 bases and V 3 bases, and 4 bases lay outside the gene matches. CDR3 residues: CASSFTGQGTEAFF. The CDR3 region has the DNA TGTGCCAGCAGCTTCACCGGACAGGGCACTGAAGCTTTCTTT.

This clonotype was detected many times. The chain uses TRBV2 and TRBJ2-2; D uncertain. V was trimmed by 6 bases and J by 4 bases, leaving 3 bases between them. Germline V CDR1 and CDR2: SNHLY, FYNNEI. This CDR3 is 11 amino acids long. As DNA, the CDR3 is TGTGCCAGCAGAGGCACCGGGGAGCTGTTTTTT. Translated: CASRGTGELFF.

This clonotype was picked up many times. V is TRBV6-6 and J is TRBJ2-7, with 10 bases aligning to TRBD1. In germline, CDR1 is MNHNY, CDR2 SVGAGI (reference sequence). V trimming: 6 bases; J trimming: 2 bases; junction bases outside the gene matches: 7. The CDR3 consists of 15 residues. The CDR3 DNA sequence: TGTGCCAGCAGCCCCTGGGGACAGGGGACCTACGAGCAGTACTTC. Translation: CASSPWGQGTYEQYF.

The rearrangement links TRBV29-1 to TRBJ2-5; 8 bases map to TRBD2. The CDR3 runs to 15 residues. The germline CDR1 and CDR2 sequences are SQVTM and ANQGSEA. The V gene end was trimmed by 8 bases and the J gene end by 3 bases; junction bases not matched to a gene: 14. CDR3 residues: CSSRGGSGWEETQYF. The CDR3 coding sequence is TGCAGCTCCCGGGGGGGGTCAGGGTGGGAAGAGACCCAGTACTTC. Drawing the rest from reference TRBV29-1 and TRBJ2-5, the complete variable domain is SAVISQKPSRDICQRGTSLTIQCQVDSQVTMMFWYRQQPGQSLTLIATANQGSEATYESGFVIDKFPISRPNLTFSTLTVSNMSPEDSSIYLCSSRGGSGWEETQYFGPGTRLLVL.

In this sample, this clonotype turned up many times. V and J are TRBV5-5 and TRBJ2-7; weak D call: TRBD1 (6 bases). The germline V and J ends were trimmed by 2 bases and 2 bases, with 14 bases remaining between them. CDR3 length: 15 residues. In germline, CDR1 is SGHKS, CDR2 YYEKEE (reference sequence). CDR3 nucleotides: TGTGCCAGCAGCTTTTACAGGGAATTTACCTACGAGCAGTACTTC. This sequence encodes CASSFYREFTYEQYF.

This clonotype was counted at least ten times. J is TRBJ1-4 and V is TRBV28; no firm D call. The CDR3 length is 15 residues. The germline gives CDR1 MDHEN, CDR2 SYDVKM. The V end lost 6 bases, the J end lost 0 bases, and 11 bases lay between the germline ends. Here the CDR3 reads CASRPRTATNEKLFF. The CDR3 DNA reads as TGTGCCAGCAGGCCTCGAACCGCAACTAATGAAAAACTGTTTTTT.

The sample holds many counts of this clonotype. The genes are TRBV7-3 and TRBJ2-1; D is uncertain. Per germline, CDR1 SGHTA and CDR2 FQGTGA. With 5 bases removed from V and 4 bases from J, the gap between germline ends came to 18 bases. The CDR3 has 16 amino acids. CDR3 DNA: TGTGCCAGCAGCCCCCATCCCGGCCAGCCTTACAATGAGCAGTTCTTC. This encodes CASSPHPGQPYNEQFF.

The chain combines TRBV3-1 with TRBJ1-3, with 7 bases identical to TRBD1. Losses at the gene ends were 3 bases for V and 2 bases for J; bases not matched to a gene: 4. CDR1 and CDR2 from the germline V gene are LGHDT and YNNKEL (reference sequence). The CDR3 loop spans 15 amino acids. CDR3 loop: CASSQMGQPGNTIYF. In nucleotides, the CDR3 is TGTGCCAGCAGCCAGATGGGACAGCCTGGAAACACCATATATTTT.

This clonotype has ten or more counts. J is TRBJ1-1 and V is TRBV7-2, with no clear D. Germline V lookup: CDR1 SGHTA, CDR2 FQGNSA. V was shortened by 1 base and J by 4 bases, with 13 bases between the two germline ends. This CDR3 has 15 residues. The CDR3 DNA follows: TGTGCCAGCAGCTTAGTGGTCGGGGTGGGCACTGAAGCTTTCTTT. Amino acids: CASSLVVGVGTEAFF.

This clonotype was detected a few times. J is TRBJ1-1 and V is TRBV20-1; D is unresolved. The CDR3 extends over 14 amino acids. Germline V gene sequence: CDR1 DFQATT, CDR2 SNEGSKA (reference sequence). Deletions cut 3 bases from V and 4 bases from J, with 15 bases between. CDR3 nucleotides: TGCAGTGCTAGGGTGGGATCCGGGGTCACTGAAGCTTTCTTT. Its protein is CSARVGSGVTEAFF.

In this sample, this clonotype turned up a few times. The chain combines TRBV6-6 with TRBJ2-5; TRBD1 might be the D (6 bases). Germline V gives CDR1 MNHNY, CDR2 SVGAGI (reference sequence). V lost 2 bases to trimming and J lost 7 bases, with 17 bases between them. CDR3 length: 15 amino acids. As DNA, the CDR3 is TGTGCCAGCAGTTACCCGGGACACCCACCAGGGACCCAGTACTTC. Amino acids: CASSYPGHPPGTQYF.

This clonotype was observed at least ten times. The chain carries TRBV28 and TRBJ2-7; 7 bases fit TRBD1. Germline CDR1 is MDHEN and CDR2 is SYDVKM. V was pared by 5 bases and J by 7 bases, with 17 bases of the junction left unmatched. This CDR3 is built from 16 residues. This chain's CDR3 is CASSPKQQGLVREQYV. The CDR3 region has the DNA TGTGCCAGCAGTCCAAAACAACAGGGGCTGGTACGGGAGCAGTACGTC.

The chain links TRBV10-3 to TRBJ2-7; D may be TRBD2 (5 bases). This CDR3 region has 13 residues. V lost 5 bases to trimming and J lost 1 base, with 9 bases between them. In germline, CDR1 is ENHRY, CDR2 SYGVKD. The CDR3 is CAISPEASYEQYF. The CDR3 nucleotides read TGTGCCATCAGTCCGGAGGCTTCCTACGAGCAGTACTTC.

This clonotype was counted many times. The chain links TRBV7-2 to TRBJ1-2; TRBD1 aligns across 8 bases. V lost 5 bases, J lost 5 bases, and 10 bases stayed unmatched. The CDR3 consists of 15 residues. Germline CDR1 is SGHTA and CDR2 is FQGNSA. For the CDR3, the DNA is TGTGCCAGCAGCGTCAACAGGGGGGCGATGTATGGCTACACCTTC. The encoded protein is CASSVNRGAMYGYTF.